This T cell receptor beta chain originates from a study of Tregs in tolerant kidney transplant recipients. Profiled with immunoSEQ multiplex PCR; TCRdb holds only in-frame clones, not every one. The top ten hold approximately 0.5% of the sample, which has 85,000 to 100,000 clones, over 85% seen once. CDR1 is SGHDT, CDR2 YYEEEE, per germline. With 3 bases clipped from V and 4 bases from J, the junction kept 6 bases outside the gene matches. CDR3 length equals 15 residues. Remarks on this clone: What it binds is not known.

Thawed PBMCs were FACS-sorted into unstimulated CD4+CD25+CD127- regulatory T cells, CD4+CD25- non-regulatory cells, CD4 and CD8 cells. General study points: No direct test of biological reproducibility was done here.

The sample consisted of CD4+ T cells from blood, taken before the transplant. This chain links TRBV5-6 with TRBJ1-2; 10 bases map to TRBD1. This sequence was found in a human donor who received a combined kidney and bone marrow transplant. The CDR3 sequence: CASSSGTGDAYGYTF. CDR3 nucleotide sequence: TGTGCCAGCAGCTCGGGGACAGGGGACGCCTATGGCTACACCTTC.